The 2 T cell receptor beta chains below come from one sample, sequenced in a study of spatial heterogeneity in lung cancer. The time point denotes: sample taken at primary tumor resection. No cell sorting; template was whole RNA from tumor, lung tissue or PBMC. One entry per CDR3 protein, called by TCRdb with MiXCR from the 5' RACE reads. The data contain 20,000 to 25,000 distinct CDR3 sequences, approximately 7.2% of them singletons. Material: PBMCs, obtained at surgery. Receptor source: a male donor with early-stage non-small cell lung cancer.

This clonotype came up many times. The chain carries TRBV25-1 and TRBJ2-1, with 10 nucleotides matching TRBD2. Trimming at V came to 2 bases and at J to 9 bases, leaving 10 bases not matched to a gene. CDR1 MGHDK and CDR2 SYGVNS come from the germline V gene. The CDR3 contains 16 residues. The CDR3 DNA sequence: TGTGCCAGCAGTGAACCTAGCGGGGGCCCAATTTCTGAGCAGTTCTTC. As protein: CASSEPSGGPISEQFF.

This clonotype is medium-sized in the sample. J is TRBJ2-7 and V is TRBV7-9, with 8 bases identical to TRBD1. CDR1 SEHNR and CDR2 FQNEAQ come from the germline V gene (reference sequence). J was trimmed by 3 bases and V by 5 bases; bases with no gene match: 12. The CDR3 consists of 16 residues. The CDR3 loop is CASSPGGGTGIYEQYF. The CDR3 bases are TGTGCCAGCAGCCCAGGAGGTGGGACAGGCATCTACGAGCAGTACTTC. The full variable domain, in which reference TRBV7-9 and TRBJ2-7 provide the parts outside the CDR3, is DTGVSQNPRHKITKRGQNVTFRCDPISEHNRLYWYRQTLGQGPEFLTYFQNEAQLEKSRLLSDRFSAERPKGSFSTLEIQRTEQGDSAMYLCASSPGGGTGIYEQYFGPGTRLTVT.